The next 23 T cell receptor beta chains were all read from a single sample in a study of blood T cell repertoires in COVID-19. Produced via immunoSEQ multiplex PCR; TCRdb's table is partial and in-frame only. The sample records hundreds of thousands of clones, more than 75% being singletons. Sequenced material: peripheral blood. All receptors come from a middle-aged woman who had recovered from COVID-19.

On this clone itself: It may be a read error: a sequence one base away is much more abundant. This chain uses TRBV5-1 with TRBJ2-1; D might be TRBD2 (5 bases). Germline CDR1 and CDR2: SGHRS and YFSETQ. V lost 4 bases and J lost 1, with 6 bases in between. CDR3 length equals 13 residues. This CDR3 reads CASSPGSYNEQFF. The CDR3 nucleotides read TGCGCCAGCAGCCCGGGATCCTACAATGAGCAGTTCTTC.

The CDR3 here is CASSYSRSAGGNTIYF. The CDR3 DNA reads as TGTGCCAGCAGTTACTCGAGGTCCGCAGGGGGAAACACCATATATTTT. The rearrangement joins TRBV6-6 to TRBJ1-3; D is perhaps TRBD1 (5 bases). V was trimmed by 0 bases and J by 4 bases, leaving 13 bases between them. This CDR3 contains 16 residues. Germline V gene sequence: CDR1 MNHNY, CDR2 SVGAGI (reference sequence).

The gene calls are TRBV7-6 and TRBJ1-4; D might be TRBD1 (5 bases). V shed 4 bases and J shed 4 bases, with 13 bases lying between them. The germline V gene encodes CDR1 SGHVS and CDR2 FNYEAQ. CDR3 length: 15 residues. The CDR3 protein is CASSSGRAVNEKLFF. CDR3 DNA sequence: TGTGCCAGCAGCTCCGGCAGGGCGGTTAATGAAAAACTGTTTTTT.

The gene calls are TRBV5-1 and TRBJ1-1; 7 nucleotides agree with TRBD1. This CDR3 region has 15 residues. V was clipped by 0 bases and J by 1 base; unmatched bases: 3. Germline V gives CDR1 SGHRS, CDR2 YFSETQ. CDR3 bases: TGCGCCAGCAGCTTGGGGGCAGGGGGGAACACTGAAGCTTTCTTT. Amino acids: CASSLGAGGNTEAFF. The full variable domain, completed using reference TRBV5-1 and TRBJ1-1, is KAGVTQTPRYLIKTRGQQVTLSCSPISGHRSVSWYQQTPGQGLQFLFEYFSETQRNKGNFPGRFSGRQFSNSRSEMNVSTLELGDSALYLCASSLGAGGNTEAFFGQGTRLTVV.

V gene TRBV4-2 combines with J gene TRBJ2-1; D remains unclear. V shed 1 base and J shed 2 bases, with 9 bases lying between them. Germline V gene lookup returns CDR1 LGHNA and CDR2 YNFKEQ. The CDR3 spans 15 residues. The CDR3: CASSQGPDTYNEQFF. The CDR3 DNA reads as TGTGCCAGCAGCCAAGGACCCGACACCTACAATGAGCAGTTCTTC.

Turning to this clone: Other nucleotide sequences in the sample specify the same CDR3. The chain links TRBV7-2 to TRBJ2-2; D is possibly TRBD2 (6 bases). Between the trimmed V and J ends, which lost 3 bases and 5 bases, there was a span of 10 bases. The CDR3 sequence is 14 residues long. In germline, CDR1 is SGHTA, CDR2 FQGNSA. CDR3 region: CASSLGGVTGELFF. DNA for the CDR3: TGTGCCAGCAGCTTGGGGGGAGTAACCGGGGAGCTGTTTTTT.

The chain links TRBV3-1 (or the pseudogene TRBV3-2) to TRBJ1-2; D remains unclear. In germline, CDR1 is LGHDT, CDR2 YNNKEL (reference sequence). The V end was cut by 0 bases, the J end by 0 bases, with 8 bases between. The length of the CDR3 is 15 residues. The CDR3 DNA is TGTGCCAGCAGCCAAGATCCCCGAGCTAACTATGGCTACACCTTC. Translation: CASSQDPRANYGYTF.

The chain joins TRBV9 to TRBJ2-5, with D perhaps TRBD2 (5 bases). Trimming shortened V by 0 bases and J by 9 bases, and 9 bases separated the two germline ends. The CDR3 spans 12 residues. Germline CDR1 and CDR2: SGDLS and YYNGEE. This CDR3 is CASSVGGAPQYF. CDR3 coding DNA: TGTGCCAGCAGCGTAGGGGGAGCGCCCCAGTACTTC.

This chain links TRBV10-3 with TRBJ2-2, with 9 bases fitting TRBD1. This CDR3 region has 16 residues. V shed 10 bases and J 3 bases; nucleotides not matched to a gene: 12. CDR1 and CDR2 (germline): ENHRY, SYGVKD. CDR3: CATRNRGRRDTGELFF. CDR3 sequence (DNA): TGTGCCACCCGGAACAGGGGGCGCAGGGACACCGGGGAGCTGTTTTTT.

The genes are TRBV7-2 and TRBJ1-2; tentatively, D is TRBD1 (5 bases). This CDR3 comprises 18 residues. Germline V gives CDR1 SGHTA, CDR2 FQGNSA. The V gene lost 0 bases and the J gene lost 4 bases, with 21 bases spanning the gap. This CDR3 is CASSLAGQSLGASYGYTF. The DNA of the CDR3 is TGTGCCAGCAGCTTAGCAGGTCAGAGCCTTGGGGCTAGCTATGGCTACACCTTC.

The chain uses TRBV14 and TRBJ1-1; TRBD1 is a possible D gene (5 bases). CDR1 SGHDN and CDR2 FVKESK come from the germline V gene. Trimming took 1 base from V and 5 from J, leaving 11 bases between them. The CDR3 loop spans 14 amino acids. CDR3 nucleotide sequence: TGTGCCAGCAGCCAAGTCTTCGGGGGGACTGAAGCTTTCTTT. It yields the protein CASSQVFGGTEAFF.

The genes are TRBV21-1 and TRBJ2-7; TRBD2 reflects the table's D call only, with no check against the DNA. TRBV21-1 is classified as a pseudogene. This CDR3 has 17 residues. CDR3 residues: CASSPGTSGRGRYEQYV. CDR3 in DNA: TGTGCCAGCAGCCCCGGGACTAGCGGGAGGGGAAGGTACGAGCAGTACGTC.

The chain combines TRBV3-1 (or the pseudogene TRBV3-2) with TRBJ2-1; maybe TRBD2 (5 bases). Trimming took 1 base from V and 4 from J, leaving 11 bases between them. Germline V CDR1 and CDR2: LGHDT, YNNKEL (reference sequence). CDR3 size: 15 residues. The CDR3 here is CASSQGRIAYNEQFF. In DNA form, the CDR3 reads TGTGCCAGCAGCCAAGGCCGGATAGCGTACAATGAGCAGTTCTTC.

The gene calls are TRBV30 and TRBJ2-4; D remains ambiguous. V was pared by 0 bases and J by 1 base, with 7 bases between. The length of the CDR3 is 14 residues. Germline V gene data show CDR1 as GTSNPN and CDR2 as SVGIG (reference sequence). CDR3 sequence reads: CAWSVSPAKNIQYF. The DNA of the CDR3 is TGTGCCTGGAGTGTTAGCCCTGCCAAAAACATTCAGTACTTC.

The V and J genes are TRBV5-5 and TRBJ2-7, with 8 bases matching TRBD2. This CDR3 spans 16 amino acids. V dropped 4 bases and J dropped 0; count of bases not matched to a gene: 9. The germline gives CDR1 SGHKS, CDR2 YYEKEE (reference sequence). The CDR3 reads CASSPRASGPSYEQYF. The CDR3 coding sequence is TGTGCCAGCAGCCCCAGGGCTAGCGGGCCCTCCTACGAGCAGTACTTC. Full variable domain (missing parts from reference TRBV5-5 and TRBJ2-7): DAGVTQSPTHLIKTRGQQVTLRCSPISGHKSVSWYQQVLGQGPQFIFQYYEKEERGRGNFPDRFSARQFPNYSSELNVNALLLGDSALYLCASSPRASGPSYEQYFGPGTRLTVT.

The rearrangement joins TRBV18 to TRBJ1-6; 8 nucleotides match TRBD1. Germline assignment: CDR1 KGHSH and CDR2 LQKENI. This CDR3 region has 17 residues. V gave up 3 bases and J gave up 2 bases; unmatched junction bases: 6. The chain's CDR3 is CASSPKRTGTYNSPLHF. In DNA, the CDR3 is TGTGCCAGCTCACCCAAGCGGACAGGGACCTATAATTCACCCCTCCACTTT.

The rearrangement joins TRBV7-9 to TRBJ1-6; 8 bases match TRBD1. The CDR3 consists of 14 residues. V shed 6 bases and J 6 bases; nucleotides not matched to a gene: 4. Germline CDR1 and CDR2: SEHNR and FQNEAQ (reference sequence). CDR3 residues: CASSLTGANSPLHF. In DNA, the CDR3 is TGTGCCAGCAGTTTGACAGGGGCTAATTCACCCCTCCACTTT.

The count of this clone is one. This chain joins TRBV7-8 and TRBJ1-5, with a weak D call TRBD1 (6 bases). V lost 8 bases to trimming and J lost 0 bases, with 11 bases between them. The CDR3 covers 14 residues. CDR1 and CDR2 (germline): SGHVS, FQNEAQ. CDR3: CASGGGLSNQPQHF. The CDR3 coding sequence is TGTGCCAGCGGGGGGGGCCTTAGCAATCAGCCCCAGCATTTT.

The V gene is TRBV30, the J gene TRBJ1-2; D is possibly TRBD1 (6 bases). Germline assignment: CDR1 GTSNPN and CDR2 SVGIG (reference sequence). The V end was cut by 2 bases, the J end by 8 bases, with 36 bases between. The length of the CDR3 is 20 residues. The CDR3 loop is CAWSSGRALTGTSLWWGYTF. DNA for the CDR3: TGTGCCTGGAGTTCGGGGCGGGCGCTTACAGGGACCTCACTATGGTGGGGCTACACCTTC.

DNA for the CDR3: TGTGCCAGCAGCGTAGTTGAGGGCGGTCCTGGAAACACCATATATTTT. It encodes CASSVVEGGPGNTIYF. The chain uses TRBV9 and TRBJ1-3; unclear D gene. The CDR3 totals 16 residues. Trimming left V 0 bases short and J 2 bases short, with 12 bases between. Per the germline V gene, CDR1 is SGDLS and CDR2 is YYNGEE.

The chain combines TRBV30 with TRBJ2-3; possibly TRBD2 for D (5 bases). From germline, CDR1 is GTSNPN and CDR2 SVGIG (reference sequence). This CDR3 has 14 residues. The V gene lost 0 bases and the J gene lost 6 bases, with 13 bases spanning the gap. DNA of the CDR3: TGTGCCTGGAGTGTTTCGAGTTCGGGGGATACGCAGTATTTT. Its protein product is CAWSVSSSGDTQYF.

The chain couples TRBV5-1 to TRBJ2-1; perhaps TRBD2 as D (7 bases). V gave up 4 bases and J gave up 8 bases, with 28 bases separating them. Looked up from germline, CDR1 is SGHRS and CDR2 is YFSETQ. The length of the CDR3 is 18 residues. CDR3 DNA sequence: TGCGCCAGCAGCCCGCTCCCCGGGGGGCTACCCGTCCGCGATGAGCAGTTCTTC. It is translated as CASSPLPGGLPVRDEQFF. Full variable domain (rest looked up from reference TRBV5-1 and TRBJ2-1): KAGVTQTPRYLIKTRGQQVTLSCSPISGHRSVSWYQQTPGQGLQFLFEYFSETQRNKGNFPGRFSGRQFSNSRSEMNVSTLELGDSALYLCASSPLPGGLPVRDEQFFGPGTRLTVL.

With regard to this clone: This may be a read error: a much more frequent sequence differs by one nucleotide. V usage is TRBV25-1 and J usage is TRBJ1-1, with D possibly TRBD1 on 5 matching bases. The germline gives CDR1 MGHDK, CDR2 SYGVNS. The CDR3 sequence is 12 residues long. Trimming pared 8 bases from V and 9 bases from J, leaving 16 bases between. CDR3 DNA: TGTGCCAGCGGGTTTAGGGGCACACAAGCTTTCTTT. As protein: CASGFRGTQAFF.